Listed below are T cell receptor beta chains from one sample, sequenced in a study of Ad26.COV2.S vaccination and SARS-CoV-2 variants. TCRdb's table, derived via immunoSEQ multiplex PCR, lists solely in-frame clones and lacks some. The sample yields over 100,000 clones, over 60% seen once. This specimen was peripheral blood, taken after recovery from COVID-19. These receptors all come from a human donor who had recovered from COVID-19. Both conserved end residues are part of each CDR3. A D gene is named only where the DNA matches it firmly. Clone size is shown for a subset of rows, as once, few, many or a class of expanded clone.

- | - | TRBJ2-2 | TRBV18 | CASSRGTPANTGELFF | TGTGCCAGCTCACGAGGGACGCCCGCGAACACCGGGGAGCTGTTTTTT
TRBD1 | - | TRBJ2-7 | TRBV2 | CASSPPGQGLHEQYF | TGTGCCAGCAGTCCTCCGGGACAGGGGCTCCACGAGCAGTACTTC
TRBD1 | - | TRBJ2-7 | TRBV11-3 | CASSLNRGDEQYF | TGTGCCAGCAGCTTAAACAGGGGGGACGAGCAGTACTTC
TRBD1 | - | TRBJ2-2 | TRBV19 | CASDRGQGLPSGELFF | TGTGCCAGTGACAGGGGACAGGGCCTCCCGAGCGGGGAGCTGTTTTTT
- | many | TRBJ2-2 | TRBV3-1/TRBV3-2 | CASSLFAGANTGELFF | TGTGCCAGCAGCCTGTTCGCCGGGGCTAACACCGGGGAGCTGTTTTTT
TRBD1 | - | TRBJ2-2 | TRBV29-1 | CSVIAGGGTGELFF | TGCAGCGTCATAGCAGGGGGTGGCACCGGGGAGCTGTTTTTT
TRBD1 | - | TRBJ1-5 | TRBV28 | CASSSPRTGEYQPQHF | TGTGCCAGCAGTTCCCCGAGGACAGGGGAATATCAGCCCCAGCATTTT
- | - | TRBJ2-3 | TRBV30 | CAWREGGQATDTQYF | TGTGCCTGGAGGGAGGGTGGACAGGCCACAGATACGCAGTATTTT
- | - | TRBJ2-1 | TRBV19 | CASTVTESSYNEQFF | TGTGCCAGTACCGTGACAGAGAGCTCCTACAATGAGCAGTTCTTC
TRBD1 | once | TRBJ1-3 | TRBV30 | CAWSWGAGGLRNTIYF | TGTGCCTGGAGCTGGGGGGCAGGGGGCCTTAGAAACACCATATATTTT